Listed here is a single TCR beta chain. Its target is not known. Trimming removed 3 bases from V and 14 bases from J; junction bases left unmatched: 8. CDR1 MNHEY and CDR2 SMNVEV come from the germline V gene (reference sequence). The CDR3 spans 13 residues. Attachment of unique molecular identifiers to individual cDNA molecules was performed in the library. TCRdb re-called the RACE reads with MiXCR, one entry per CDR3 protein. The sample yields about 97,000 distinct CDR3 sequences, roughly a quarter seen once. This specimen comes from a study of human T cells and chemical hapten exposure. Study results and limitations: Donors were affected by alopecia, so their immune reaction might vary from that of healthy individuals. Controls formed significantly fewer large CDR3 similarity clusters than expanded TCRs did.

The sample's time point: patch test 3, about 24 weeks after DPC sensitization. Treatment in this sample: therapeutic diphenylcyclopropenone sensitization with weekly scalp DPC. This material consisted of whole blood, taken in connection with sensitization to the hapten diphenylcyclopropenone (DPC). The chain carries TRBV27 and TRBJ2-1; TRBD2 matches 9 bases. This sequence originates from a man aged 35-49 years with alopecia areata. Some clones in this sample may be carry-over from other donors' samples. The CDR3 loop reads CASSFKRGTSKFF. CDR3 sequence (DNA): TGTGCCAGCAGTTTCAAAAGGGGGACTAGCAAGTTCTTC.